The 26 T cell receptor beta chains in this list originate from one sample, sequenced in a study of T cell repertoires in cytomegalovirus infection. TCRdb reanalysed the reads using MiXCR and keeps one entry per CDR3 protein. The sample includes about 920,000 distinct CDR3 sequences, about 33% of them seen just once. These TCRs are of unknown antigen specificity. The material sequenced was cultured CD8+ T cells from PBMCs, taken from culture after CMV antigen stimulation. These receptor sequences come from a human donor in good health (CMV status not recorded). Some clones in this sample may be carry-over from other donors' samples.

This clonotype was found a few times. The genes are TRBV12-5 and TRBJ2-4; no reliable D call. This CDR3 is 14 amino acids long. Germline CDR1 reads LGHNT; CDR2 reads FRNRAP. Trimming stripped 1 base from V and 1 base from J, with 5 bases between. CDR3 bases: TGTGCTAGTGGTTTGGACGGGGCCAAAAACATTCAGTACTTC. Protein sequence: CASGLDGAKNIQYF.

This clonotype was seen only a few times. The V call is TRBV5-1, the J call TRBJ2-7, with TRBD1 as a possible D gene (5 bases). CDR1 SGHRS and CDR2 YFSETQ come from the germline V gene. The V and J ends lost 0 bases and 7 bases respectively, with 14 bases between them. The CDR3 spans 14 residues. This CDR3 is CASSLAGAGREQYV. CDR3 DNA: TGCGCCAGCAGCTTGGCCGGCGCAGGGCGTGAGCAGTACGTC.

J is TRBJ2-7 and V is TRBV6-5; D is uncertain. The CDR3 is made up of 13 amino acids. V lost 6 bases to trimming and J lost 5 bases, with 14 bases between them. The germline gives CDR1 MNHEY, CDR2 SVGAGI. In DNA form, the CDR3 reads TGTGCCAGCAGCCTGACCTACTGGGACGAGCAGTACTTC. Translation: CASSLTYWDEQYF.

The chain joins TRBV27 to TRBJ1-1; weak D call: TRBD1 (6 bases). V dropped 0 bases and J dropped 6 bases, with 14 bases sitting between them. The CDR3 contains 15 residues. Germline CDR1 MNHEY, CDR2 SMNVEV (reference sequence). The CDR3 DNA is TGTGCCAGCAGTTTATCGTCAGGGGTGGAGGCTGAAGCTTTCTTT. Its protein is CASSLSSGVEAEAFF.

V gene TRBV27 combines with J gene TRBJ2-7; unclear D gene. The CDR3 sequence is 13 residues long. Trimming took off 10 bases at V and 3 bases at J, with 16 bases between the two ends. The germline CDR1 and CDR2 sequences are MNHEY and SMNVEV (reference sequence). This CDR3 reads CATSPQAVYEQYF. The CDR3 bases are TGTGCCACTTCCCCCCAGGCGGTCTACGAGCAGTACTTC.

The rearrangement links TRBV6-1 to TRBJ1-2; D is uncertain. From germline, CDR1 is MNHNS and CDR2 SASEGT. The CDR3 consists of 15 residues. The ends were cut back, 0 bases at V and 5 bases at J, with 13 bases in the middle. CDR3: CASSEAEFSGYGYTF. The CDR3 DNA follows: TGTGCCAGCAGTGAAGCCGAGTTTTCGGGTTATGGCTACACCTTC.

This clonotype was picked up a small number of times. The CDR3 DNA follows: TGTGCCAGCAGTTTGACAGTTGTCGACTCTGGAAACACCATATATTTT. Its translation: CASSLTVVDSGNTIYF. The chain links TRBV12-3 or TRBV12-4 to TRBJ1-3; possibly TRBD1 for D (5 bases). Trimming took 3 bases from V and 0 from J, leaving 12 bases between them. The CDR3 is made up of 16 amino acids.

This clonotype was recorded only once. The chain recombines TRBV6-2 or TRBV6-3 with TRBJ2-1; possibly TRBD1 for D (5 bases). Trimming pared 2 bases from V and 4 bases from J, leaving 21 bases between. There are 18 residues in the CDR3. Germline CDR1 reads MNHEY; CDR2 reads SVGEGT. CDR3 sequence reads: CASSYPTVTGSRYNEQFF. In nucleotides, the CDR3 is TGTGCCAGCAGTTACCCGACAGTTACCGGTAGTAGATACAATGAGCAGTTCTTC.

This clonotype showed up just a few times. The chain is built from TRBV27 and TRBJ1-2; TRBD1 matches at 7 bases. V shed 5 bases, J shed 3 bases, and the junction held 0 bases outside the gene matches. Germline CDR1 and CDR2: MNHEY and SMNVEV (reference sequence). The CDR3 is 12 amino acids. CDR3 region: CASSGQDYGYTF. The CDR3 coding sequence is TGTGCCAGCAGTGGACAGGACTATGGCTACACCTTC.

The rearrangement joins TRBV6-6 to TRBJ1-1; D is unclear. Trimming pared 7 bases from V and 6 bases from J, leaving 12 bases between. From germline, CDR1 is MNHNY and CDR2 SVGAGI (reference sequence). The CDR3 runs to 12 residues. The CDR3 nucleotides are TGTGCCAGCACCGACCGGAGGTCTGAAGCTTTCTTT. Its translation: CASTDRRSEAFF.

Concerning this clonotype: Germline is not matched at one junction end, which may reflect a read error. The chain links TRBV28 to TRBJ2-1; the D call may be TRBD1 or TRBD2 (5 bases each). The CDR3 runs to 14 residues. Germline V gene sequence: CDR1 MDHEN, CDR2 SYDVKM. The CDR3: CVSSLTRGYNEQFF. CDR3 DNA: TGTGTCAGCAGTTTAACTAGGGGCTACAATGAGCAGTTCTTC.

This clonotype appeared a few times. The rearrangement links TRBV7-8 to TRBJ1-4; TRBD1 is a possible D gene (5 bases). V dropped 4 bases and J dropped 1 base, with 13 bases sitting between them. The CDR3 extends over 16 amino acids. From germline, CDR1 is SGHVS and CDR2 FQNEAQ. CDR3 nucleotide sequence: TGTGCCAGCAGCTCCTCTCCGGGACTAACTAATGAAAAACTGTTTTTT. Residues: CASSSSPGLTNEKLFF. Looking up the rest from reference TRBV7-8 and TRBJ1-4 gives the full variable domain: GAGVSQSPRYKVAKRGQDVALRCDPISGHVSLFWYQQALGQGPEFLTYFQNEAQLDKSGLPSDRFFAERPEGSVSTLKIQRTQQEDSAVYLCASSSSPGLTNEKLFFGSGTQLSVL.

The chain links TRBV7-2 to TRBJ2-1, with 9 bases aligning to TRBD2. V shed 6 bases and J 2 bases; nucleotides not matched to a gene: 11. CDR1 SGHTA and CDR2 FQGNSA come from the germline V gene. The CDR3 runs 17 residues. The CDR3 DNA is TGTGCCAGCAGTTTGGGACGGCTAGCGGGGCCCTACAATGAGCAGTTCTTC. Translating it yields CASSLGRLAGPYNEQFF.

The V and J genes are TRBV7-4 and TRBJ2-1; D may be TRBD1 or TRBD2 (6 bases each). CDR3 length equals 15 residues. V was cut by 4 bases and J by 4 bases, with 14 bases left in between. Germline V gives CDR1 SGHVT, CDR2 SQSDAQ. The CDR3 nucleotides are TGTGCCAGCAGCTCCAATCAGGGGACTTACAATGAGCAGTTCTTC. This sequence encodes CASSSNQGTYNEQFF.

The rearrangement uses TRBV27 and TRBJ1-1, with D perhaps TRBD1 (5 bases). This CDR3 contains 14 residues. Trimming left V 8 bases short and J 4 bases short, with 17 bases between. From germline, CDR1 is MNHEY and CDR2 SMNVEV (reference sequence). CDR3 nucleotide sequence: TGTGCCAGCTCCCAGGGTGGAAGTATCACTGAAGCTTTCTTT. This sequence encodes CASSQGGSITEAFF.

The genes are TRBV6-4 and TRBJ2-1; 8 positions agree with TRBD1. The V segment lost 4 bases and the J segment 0 bases; nucleotides outside the gene matches: 11. The CDR3 contains 18 residues. CDR1 is MRHNA, CDR2 SNTAGT, per germline. The CDR3 DNA reads TGTGCCAGCAGTGCCGGGACAGGAAGTTTGTTCTCCTACAATGAGCAGTTCTTC. As protein: CASSAGTGSLFSYNEQFF.

This clonotype was counted ten times or more. The chain employs TRBV7-2 and TRBJ2-1, with no clear D. Germline assignment: CDR1 SGHTA and CDR2 FQGNSA. The CDR3 is made up of 15 amino acids. V lost 3 bases, J lost 0 bases, and 9 bases lay in between. In DNA, the CDR3 is TGTGCCAGCAGCTTCGGAACTAACTCCTACAATGAGCAGTTCTTC. Protein sequence: CASSFGTNSYNEQFF.

The V call is TRBV6-1, the J call TRBJ2-7; 7 bases match TRBD1. The V and J ends lost 6 bases and 2 bases, in that order; junction bases with no gene match: 10. The CDR3 covers 15 residues. Germline V gives CDR1 MNHNS, CDR2 SASEGT. The chain's CDR3 is CASSLGTVKAYEQYF. The CDR3 nucleotides are TGTGCCAGCAGCCTAGGGACAGTAAAAGCCTACGAGCAGTACTTC.

This chain links TRBV6-5 with TRBJ2-1; 13 nucleotides line up with TRBD2. The germline V gene encodes CDR1 MNHEY and CDR2 SVGAGI. The CDR3 is 14 residues long. The V segment lost 9 bases and the J segment 4 bases; nucleotides outside the gene matches: 3. The CDR3 loop reads CASGLAGEYNEQFF. In DNA, the CDR3 is TGTGCCAGTGGACTAGCGGGGGAGTACAATGAGCAGTTCTTC.

This clonotype showed up just a few times. The chain carries TRBV4-1 and TRBJ2-3; 10 nucleotides line up with TRBD1. Germline V gene data show CDR1 as MGHRA and CDR2 as YSYEKL. This CDR3 is 17 amino acids long. The V gene end was trimmed by 4 bases and the J gene end by 4 bases; junction bases not matched to a gene: 11. DNA for the CDR3: TGCGCCAGCAGCCCCCCCGGACAGGGGGGGCAAGCAGATACGCAGTATTTT. This gives the protein CASSPPGQGGQADTQYF.

This chain connects TRBV4-3 to TRBJ1-2; D gene uncertain. The V end was cut by 0 bases, the J end by 8 bases, with 7 bases between. The CDR3 runs to 12 residues. From germline, CDR1 is LGHNA and CDR2 YSLEER. The CDR3 sequence is CASSQDLKGYTF. CDR3 DNA sequence: TGCGCCAGCAGCCAAGATCTGAAAGGCTACACCTTC.

This clonotype has a handful of counts. This chain uses TRBV5-1 with TRBJ2-2, with 10 bases lining up with TRBD1. Germline trimming cut 7 bases from V and 10 bases from J; bases unmatched to any gene: 19. The CDR3 consists of 17 residues. Per the germline V gene, CDR1 is SGHRS and CDR2 is YFSETQ. The CDR3 loop is CASHPGTGDGGRAELFF. The CDR3 region has the DNA TGCGCCAGCCATCCCGGGACAGGGGACGGGGGCCGCGCGGAGCTGTTTTTT. Based on the CDR3 plus reference TRBV5-1 and TRBJ2-2, the full variable domain is KAGVTQTPRYLIKTRGQQVTLSCSPISGHRSVSWYQQTPGQGLQFLFEYFSETQRNKGNFPGRFSGRQFSNSRSEMNVSTLELGDSALYLCASHPGTGDGGRAELFFGEGSRLTVL.

This rearrangement joins TRBV4-2 to TRBJ2-5, with D uncertain. There are 15 residues in the CDR3. V lost 2 bases and J 1 base, leaving 11 bases between the germline ends. Germline V gene data show CDR1 as LGHNA and CDR2 as YNFKEQ. CDR3 residues: CASSQWVLGQETQYF. In DNA form, the CDR3 reads TGTGCCAGCAGCCAATGGGTGTTGGGCCAAGAGACCCAGTACTTC.

In its sample, this clonotype was seen many times. This chain links TRBV7-6 with TRBJ1-2; D gene unclear. Germline V gene sequence: CDR1 SGHVS, CDR2 FNYEAQ. V lost 7 bases and J lost 0, with 15 bases in between. The CDR3 has 15 amino acids. CDR3 DNA: TGTGCCAGCACCCTTACCCCGAAAGCTAACTATGGCTACACCTTC. Encoded protein: CASTLTPKANYGYTF.

This sequence joins TRBV27 and TRBJ1-1; tentative D call: TRBD1 (5 bases). CDR3 length: 17 amino acids. Germline CDR1 reads MNHEY; CDR2 reads SMNVEV (reference sequence). Trimming removed 5 bases from V and 5 bases from J, with 24 bases in between. In nucleotides, the CDR3 is TGTGCCAGCAGTCCTCCGTTCCGCCGGGCGGGGGAAACTGAAGCTTTCTTT. This encodes CASSPPFRRAGETEAFF.

The V and J genes are TRBV7-9 and TRBJ2-7, with D possibly called TRBD1 or TRBD2 (5 bases each). The germline gives CDR1 SEHNR, CDR2 FQNEAQ (reference sequence). This CDR3 region has 12 residues. V lost 6 bases to trimming and J lost 5 bases, with 11 bases between them. CDR3 in DNA: TGTGCCAGCAGGGGGGTCAAGGACGAGCAGTACTTC. Amino acid sequence: CASRGVKDEQYF.